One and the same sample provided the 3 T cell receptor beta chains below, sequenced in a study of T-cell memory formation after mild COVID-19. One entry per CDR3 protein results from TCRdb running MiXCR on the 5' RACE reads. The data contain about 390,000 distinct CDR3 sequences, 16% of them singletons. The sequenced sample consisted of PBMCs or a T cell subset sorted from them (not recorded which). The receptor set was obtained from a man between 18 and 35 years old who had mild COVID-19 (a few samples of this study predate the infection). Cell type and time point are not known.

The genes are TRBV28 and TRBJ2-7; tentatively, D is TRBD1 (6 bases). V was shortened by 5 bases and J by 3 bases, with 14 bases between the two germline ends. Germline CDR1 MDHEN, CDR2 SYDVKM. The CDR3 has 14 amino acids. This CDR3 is CASSTYGQSYEQYV. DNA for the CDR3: TGTGCCAGCAGTACCTATGGACAGAGCTACGAGCAGTACGTC.

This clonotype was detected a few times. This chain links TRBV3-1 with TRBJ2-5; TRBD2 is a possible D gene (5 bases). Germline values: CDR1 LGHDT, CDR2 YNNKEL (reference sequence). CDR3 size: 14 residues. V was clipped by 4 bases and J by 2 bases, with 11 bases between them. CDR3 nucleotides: TGTGCCAGCAGCCCCGCCAGCGGACAAGAGACCCAGTACTTC. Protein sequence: CASSPASGQETQYF.

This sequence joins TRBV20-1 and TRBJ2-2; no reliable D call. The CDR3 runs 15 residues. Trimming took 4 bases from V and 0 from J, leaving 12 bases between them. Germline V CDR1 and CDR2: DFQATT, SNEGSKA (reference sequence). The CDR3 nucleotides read TGCAGTGCTACACCGACAAGTGCGAACACCGGGGAGCTGTTTTTT. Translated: CSATPTSANTGELFF.